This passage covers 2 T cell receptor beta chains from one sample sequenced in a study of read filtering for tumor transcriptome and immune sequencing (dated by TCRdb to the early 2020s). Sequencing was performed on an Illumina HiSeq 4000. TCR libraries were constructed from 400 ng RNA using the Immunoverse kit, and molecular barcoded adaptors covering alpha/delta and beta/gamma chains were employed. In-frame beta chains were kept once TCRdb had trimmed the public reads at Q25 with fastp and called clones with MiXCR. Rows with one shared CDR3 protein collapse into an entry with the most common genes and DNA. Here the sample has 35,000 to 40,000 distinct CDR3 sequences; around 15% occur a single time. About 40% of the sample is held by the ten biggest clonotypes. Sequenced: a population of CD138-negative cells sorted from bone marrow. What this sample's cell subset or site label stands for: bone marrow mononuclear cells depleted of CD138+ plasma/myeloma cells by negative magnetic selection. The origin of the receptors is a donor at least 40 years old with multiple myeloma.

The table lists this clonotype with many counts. CDR3 protein: CSVRQNNEQFF. The CDR3 region has the DNA TGCAGCGTCAGACAGAACAATGAGCAGTTCTTC. This chain links TRBV29-1 with TRBJ2-1, with a weak D call TRBD1 (5 bases). The V and J ends lost 6 bases and 5 bases respectively, with 8 bases between them. From germline, CDR1 is SQVTM and CDR2 ANQGSEA. CDR3 length equals 11 residues.

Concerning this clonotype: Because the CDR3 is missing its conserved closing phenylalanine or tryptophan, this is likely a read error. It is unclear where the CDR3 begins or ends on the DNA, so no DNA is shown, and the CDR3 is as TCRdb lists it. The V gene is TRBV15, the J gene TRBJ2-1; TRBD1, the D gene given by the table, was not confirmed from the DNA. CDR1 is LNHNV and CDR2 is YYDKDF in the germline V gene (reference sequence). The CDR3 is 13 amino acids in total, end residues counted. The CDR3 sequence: CATSSQMDREKLY.